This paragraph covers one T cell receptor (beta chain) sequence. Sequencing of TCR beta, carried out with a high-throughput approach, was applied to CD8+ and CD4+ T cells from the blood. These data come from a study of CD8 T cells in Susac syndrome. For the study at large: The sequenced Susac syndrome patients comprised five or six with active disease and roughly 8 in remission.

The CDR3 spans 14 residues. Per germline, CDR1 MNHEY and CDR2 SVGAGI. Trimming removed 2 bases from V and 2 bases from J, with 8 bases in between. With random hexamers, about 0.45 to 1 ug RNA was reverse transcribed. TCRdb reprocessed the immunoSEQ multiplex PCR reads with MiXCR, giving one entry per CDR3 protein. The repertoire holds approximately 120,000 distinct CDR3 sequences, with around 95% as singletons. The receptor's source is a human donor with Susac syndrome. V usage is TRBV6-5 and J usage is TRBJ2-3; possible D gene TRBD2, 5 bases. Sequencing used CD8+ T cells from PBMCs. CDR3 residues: CASSYMDSTDTQYF. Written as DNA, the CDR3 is TGTGCCAGCAGTTACATGGACTCCACAGATACGCAGTATTTT.